Listed below are T cell receptor beta chains from one sample, sequenced in a study of pediatric ulcerative colitis. Repertoires were generated with immunoSEQ multiplex PCR, while TCRdb's copy carries only in-frame clones and drops some. The top ten clones hold just over 2% of a sample with several thousand clones, about 89% of them seen once. Input material: blood. The source of these receptors is a boy aged 10-17 years with mild ulcerative colitis. Both conserved end residues are part of each CDR3. The order of the fields is D gene, V gene, clone size, J gene, CDR3 DNA, CDR3 protein. A D gene is named only where the DNA matches it firmly. A clone size is listed for some rows: how often the clone was seen (once, few, many), or a class if it is expanded.

D: TRBD1; V: TRBV7-3; size: .; J: TRBJ2-1; DNA: TGTGCCAGCAGCCCTGGGACAGGGCCCGGAAATGAGCAGTTCTTC; CDR3: CASSPGTGPGNEQFF
D: TRBD2; V: TRBV6-4; size: .; J: TRBJ2-1; DNA: TGTGCCAGCAGTGACTGGGGTAGCGGGAGGCGGTTTAATGAGCAGTTCTTC; CDR3: CASSDWGSGRRFNEQFF
D: TRBD1; V: TRBV9; size: .; J: TRBJ2-5; DNA: TGTGCCAGCAGCGTAAAGGGACAGCTGTTTGGAGAGACCCAGTACTTC; CDR3: CASSVKGQLFGETQYF
D: TRBD1; V: TRBV18; size: .; J: TRBJ1-1; DNA: TGTGCCAGCTCACCAGAAGGCCTCAGGGGGCTTGCGGGTGAAGCTTTCTTT; CDR3: CASSPEGLRGLAGEAFF
D: .; V: TRBV28; size: .; J: TRBJ1-3; DNA: TGTGCCAGCAGTTTAGGAAGCCATTACTCTGGAAACACCATATATTTT; CDR3: CASSLGSHYSGNTIYF
D: .; V: TRBV19; size: .; J: TRBJ2-5; DNA: TGTGCCAGTAGTATAGGGAGAAGAAGCCGAGAGACCCAGTACTTC; CDR3: CASSIGRRSRETQYF
D: .; V: TRBV15; size: .; J: TRBJ1-1; DNA: TGTGCCACCAGCAGGATTAGGAGTACAGCTCAGTCTTACATGAACACTGAAGCTTTCTTT; CDR3: CATSRIRSTAQSYMNTEAFF
D: TRBD1; V: TRBV4-1; size: .; J: TRBJ1-1; DNA: TGCGCCAGCAGCCAAGGGGAAGGGGGCAACACTGAAGCTTTCTTT; CDR3: CASSQGEGGNTEAFF
D: .; V: TRBV5-1; size: .; J: TRBJ1-2; DNA: TGCGCCAGCAGCGGGGGCTATGGCTACACCTTC; CDR3: CASSGGYGYTF
D: .; V: TRBV6-6; size: .; J: TRBJ1-1; DNA: TGTGCCAGCAGTGGCAGCGTTCTGAACACTGAAGCTTTCTTT; CDR3: CASSGSVLNTEAFF
D: TRBD1; V: TRBV5-1; size: .; J: TRBJ2-7; DNA: TGCGCCAGCACGGGACAGGGGATCGACGAGCAGTACTTC; CDR3: CASTGQGIDEQYF
D: .; V: TRBV2; size: few; J: TRBJ1-1; DNA: TGTGCCAGCAGTGACACTCTAGAAGCTTTCTTT; CDR3: CASSDTLEAFF
D: .; V: TRBV23-1; size: once; J: TRBJ1-2; DNA: TGCGCCAGCAGTCGCCCCCCGGGACACCGTAACTATGGCTACACCTTC; CDR3: CASSRPPGHRNYGYTF
D: .; V: TRBV14; size: .; J: TRBJ2-2; DNA: TGTGCCAGCAGCCAAGATAGAGGGAAAGGGGAGCTGTTTTTT; CDR3: CASSQDRGKGELFF
D: .; V: TRBV4-2; size: .; J: TRBJ2-6; DNA: TGTGCCAGCAGCCAAGATTCCAACTCTGGGGCCAACGTCCTGACTTTC; CDR3: CASSQDSNSGANVLTF
D: .; V: TRBV6-5; size: .; J: TRBJ2-1; DNA: TGTGCCAGCCGCACAGGGGAGGGCTACAATGAGCAGTTCTTC; CDR3: CASRTGEGYNEQFF
D: TRBD1; V: TRBV28; size: .; J: TRBJ1-4; DNA: TGTGCCAGCAGTTCATTCAGACAGGGTGAAGGTGAAAAACTGTTTTTT; CDR3: CASSSFRQGEGEKLFF
D: .; V: TRBV5-6; size: .; J: TRBJ2-7; DNA: TGTGCCAGCAGCTTGGAAATGAGCGAGCAGTACTTC; CDR3: CASSLEMSEQYF
D: .; V: TRBV9; size: .; J: TRBJ2-3; DNA: TGTGCCAGCAGCGTAGAACCAGGAGGGATCTATACGCAGTATTTT; CDR3: CASSVEPGGIYTQYF
D: .; V: TRBV7-2; size: .; J: TRBJ1-1; DNA: TGTGCCAGCAGCCCCACACGGGCGATGAACACTGAAGCTTTCTTT; CDR3: CASSPTRAMNTEAFF
D: .; V: TRBV5-1; size: .; J: TRBJ2-3; DNA: TGCGCCAGCAGCGAACCCGTGGGGGCCGATACGCAGTATTTT; CDR3: CASSEPVGADTQYF
D: .; V: TRBV5-1; size: .; J: TRBJ1-2; DNA: TGCGCCACCGCGTTGAACGAGAACTATGGCTACACCTTC; CDR3: CATALNENYGYTF
D: .; V: TRBV7-5; size: .; J: TRBJ1-3; DNA: TGTGCCAGAAGCCCTACAAAAGGACAGGACACCCGCTCTGGAAACACCATATATTTT; CDR3: CARSPTKGQDTRSGNTIYF
D: TRBD2; V: TRBV6-5; size: .; J: TRBJ2-3; DNA: TGTGCCAGCAGTAGCGGGAGGGACACAGATACGCAGTATTTT; CDR3: CASSSGRDTDTQYF
D: TRBD1; V: TRBV28; size: .; J: TRBJ1-1; DNA: TGTGCCAGCAGTTTTTATGATTGGGACAGGGGGCTTTCCACTGAAGCTTTCTTT; CDR3: CASSFYDWDRGLSTEAFF
D: .; V: TRBV28; size: .; J: TRBJ1-1; DNA: TGTGCCAGCAGTCCTCACTCGGGGATGGGTGGAGGGGAAGCTTTCTTT; CDR3: CASSPHSGMGGGEAFF
D: .; V: TRBV6-1; size: .; J: TRBJ1-5; DNA: TGTGCCACCACGTCCTGGGTCGGTAGCAATCAGCCCCAGCATTTT; CDR3: CATTSWVGSNQPQHF